Shown below are 22 T cell receptor beta chains from a single sample sequenced in a study of blood T cells in healthy people across ages. Then a second PCR, running roughly 6 to 11 cycles, was carried out with a sample-barcoded 5' primer and a J-beta primer mix. MiXCR, applied by TCRdb to the 5' RACE reads, yields one record per CDR3 protein. Of about 640,000 distinct CDR3 sequences in the sample, around 38% were seen once. Sequencing was performed on blood. Every receptor here comes from an elderly man in good health.

Comments on this clonotype: This may arise from a read error, as a much more abundant clone is one base away. The chain recombines TRBV14 with TRBJ2-3; D is undetermined. Trimming stripped 3 bases from V and 8 bases from J, with 15 bases between. In germline, CDR1 is SGHDN, CDR2 FVKESK. The CDR3 spans 14 residues. The DNA of the CDR3 is TGTGCCAGCAGCCAGGGCCGCCATGGCGCTACGCAGTATTTT. This encodes CASSQGRHGATQYF.

The chain employs TRBV25-1 and TRBJ1-1; TRBD1 agrees at 7 bases. CDR3 size: 11 residues. Trimming at V came to 6 bases and at J to 8 bases, leaving 3 bases not matched to a gene. In germline, CDR1 is MGHDK, CDR2 SYGVNS. CDR3 region: CASSPDREAFF. For the CDR3, the DNA is TGTGCCAGCAGCCCGGACAGGGAAGCTTTCTTT. Combining the CDR3 with reference TRBV25-1 and TRBJ1-1 gives the whole variable domain EADIYQTPRYLVIGTGKKITLECSQTMGHDKMYWYQQDPGMELHLIHYSYGVNSTEKGDLSSESTVSRIRTEHFPLTLESARPSHTSQYLCASSPDREAFFGQGTRLTVV.

This clonotype was detected a few times. This chain connects TRBV11-2 to TRBJ1-2; perhaps TRBD1 as D (5 bases). This CDR3 has 16 residues. Deletions cut 5 bases from V and 4 bases from J, with 20 bases between. In germline, CDR1 is SGHAT, CDR2 FQNNGV. The CDR3 reads CASSPPPRTLGYGYTF. CDR3 DNA sequence: TGTGCCAGCAGCCCCCCCCCGCGGACACTCGGCTATGGCTACACCTTC.

V is TRBV27 and J is TRBJ2-2, with D perhaps matching TRBD1 (7 bases). This CDR3 is 15 amino acids long. V lost 6 bases, J lost 4 bases, and 15 bases lay in between. The germline gives CDR1 MNHEY, CDR2 SMNVEV (reference sequence). CDR3 nucleotides: TGTGCCAGCAGGGTGGAGGGGGCGATCACCGGGGAGCTGTTTTTT. It translates to CASRVEGAITGELFF.

Comment on this clonotype: The junction departs from the called germline gene at one end, perhaps through a read error. V gene TRBV12-3 or TRBV12-4 combines with J gene TRBJ2-3, with 8 bases aligning to TRBD1. The CDR3 contains 14 residues. The CDR3 sequence: CASRRQGFTDAQYF. The CDR3 DNA sequence: TGTGCCAGCAGAAGACAGGGGTTCACAGATGCGCAATATTTT.

This sequence joins TRBV2 and TRBJ2-2; D is possibly TRBD2 (5 bases). The germline CDR1 and CDR2 sequences are SNHLY and FYNNEI. Trimming removed 1 base from V and 1 base from J, with 16 bases in between. This CDR3 has 18 amino acids. The CDR3 loop reads CASSEGLGLTLNTGELFF. CDR3 sequence (DNA): TGTGCCAGCAGTGAAGGTTTAGGACTGACCCTGAACACCGGGGAGCTGTTTTTT.

This clonotype showed up many times. The V call is TRBV3-1, the J call TRBJ1-4; the match to TRBD1 covers 8 bases. This CDR3 is built from 16 residues. Trimming took 1 base from V and 4 from J; bases not matched to a gene: 5. CDR1 and CDR2 from the germline V gene are LGHDT and YNNKEL (reference sequence). The DNA of the CDR3 is TGTGCCAGCAGCCAAGTCTCAACAGGGGGTAATGAAAAACTGTTTTTT. Protein: CASSQVSTGGNEKLFF. Complete variable domain (other parts from reference TRBV3-1 and TRBJ1-4): DTAVSQTPKYLVTQMGNDKSIKCEQNLGHDTMYWYKQDSKKFLKIMFSYNNKELIINETVPNRFSPKSPDKAHLNLHINSLELGDSAVYFCASSQVSTGGNEKLFFGSGTQLSVL.

This clonotype was counted a few times. V is TRBV7-2 and J is TRBJ1-2; tentatively, D is TRBD1 (6 bases). V shed 1 base and J shed 8 bases, with 14 bases lying between them. Germline-derived CDR1 and CDR2 are SGHTA and FQGNSA. The length of the CDR3 is 14 residues. The CDR3, as DNA: TGTGCCAGCAGCTTAGACGGGGGGGCAAAGGGCTACACCTTC. This translates into CASSLDGGAKGYTF. The whole variable domain, remainder taken from reference TRBV7-2 and TRBJ1-2, is GAGVSQSPSNKVTEKGKDVELRCDPISGHTALYWYRQSLGQGLEFLIYFQGNSAPDKSGLPSDRFSAERTGGSVSTLTIQRTQQEDSAVYLCASSLDGGAKGYTFGSGTRLTVV.

This chain connects TRBV2 to TRBJ2-1, with 9 bases fitting TRBD2. The CDR3 runs to 13 residues. CDR1 and CDR2 from the germline V gene are SNHLY and FYNNEI. V lost 3 bases to trimming and J lost 13 bases; unmatched junction nucleotides: 7. CDR3: CASSDGRGGRQFF. In DNA form, the CDR3 reads TGTGCCAGCAGTGATGGGCGGGGGGGCCGACAGTTCTTC.

The gene calls are TRBV6-2 or TRBV6-3 and TRBJ2-7; 7 nucleotides match TRBD1. CDR3 length: 15 amino acids. Germline V CDR1 and CDR2: MNHEY, SVGEGT. Losses at the gene ends were 7 bases for V and 1 base for J; bases not matched to a gene: 10. DNA of the CDR3: TGTGCCAGCACCTACCGACGACAGGGATCCTACGAGCAGTACTTC. Translated: CASTYRRQGSYEQYF.

The V and J genes are TRBV5-1 and TRBJ2-1, with D unclear. CDR1 and CDR2 (germline): SGHRS, YFSETQ. Trimming left V 2 bases short and J 7 bases short, with 16 bases between. The CDR3 consists of 15 residues. In DNA, the CDR3 is TGCGCCAGCAGCTTCGGGTCCGGGCCTCTAAATGAGCAGTTCTTC. Its protein product is CASSFGSGPLNEQFF.

Only a few counts were recorded for this clonotype. The chain employs TRBV6-1 and TRBJ2-7; D ambiguous. Trimming took off 3 bases at V and 1 base at J, with 10 bases between the two ends. The germline CDR1 and CDR2 sequences are MNHNS and SASEGT. This CDR3 has 14 residues. CDR3 bases: TGTGCCAGCAGTGATGCTTTAGAGTCCTACGAGCAGTACTTC. As protein: CASSDALESYEQYF.

The V call is TRBV27, the J call TRBJ2-3; maybe TRBD1 (6 bases). The V gene lost 2 bases and the J gene lost 4 bases, with 10 bases spanning the gap. The CDR3 runs to 14 residues. From germline, CDR1 is MNHEY and CDR2 SMNVEV (reference sequence). The chain's CDR3 is CASSLNRAPDTQYF. The CDR3 nucleotides read TGTGCCAGCAGTTTAAACAGGGCGCCAGATACGCAGTATTTT.

The gene calls are TRBV6-4 and TRBJ2-1, with D perhaps being TRBD1 or TRBD2 (5 bases each). Germline CDR1 MRHNA, CDR2 SNTAGT. Between the trimmed V and J ends, which lost 3 bases and 9 bases, there was a span of 18 bases. The CDR3 runs 15 residues. The CDR3 is CASSEGTVLGGEQFF. The DNA of the CDR3 is TGTGCCAGCAGTGAAGGGACGGTTCTGGGCGGTGAGCAGTTCTTC.

This clonotype was seen only a few times. A much bigger clone sits one base away, suggesting this may be a read error. The chain uses TRBV6-2 or TRBV6-3 and TRBJ2-5; possibly TRBD1 for D (7 bases). The CDR3 totals 15 residues. The germline V gene encodes CDR1 MNHEY and CDR2 SVGEGT. Deletions cut 5 bases from V and 11 bases from J, with 24 bases between. The CDR3 DNA sequence: TGTGCCAGCAGTCTACGACCCCCAGGGGGGACTGAGCAGTACTTC. This codes for CASSLRPPGGTEQYF.

The chain is built from TRBV5-1 and TRBJ2-5; 7 nucleotides agree with TRBD2. V lost 3 bases and J lost 1; bases outside the gene matches: 6. Germline V gives CDR1 SGHRS, CDR2 YFSETQ. This CDR3 contains 15 residues. The chain's CDR3 is CASSWSSGVQETQYF. In DNA, the CDR3 is TGCGCCAGCAGCTGGTCGAGCGGGGTCCAAGAGACCCAGTACTTC.

The chain recombines TRBV7-2 with TRBJ1-1, with 9 bases identical to TRBD1. Germline V gene sequence: CDR1 SGHTA, CDR2 FQGNSA. The CDR3 runs 18 residues. V lost 2 bases to trimming and J lost 0 bases; unmatched junction nucleotides: 10. Written as DNA, the CDR3 is TGTGCCAGCAGCTTACCCCGACAGGGGGGGCCATTGAACACTGAAGCTTTCTTT. Translated, it gives CASSLPRQGGPLNTEAFF.

The chain combines TRBV20-1 with TRBJ2-5; D not resolved. The J call may be faulty, since TRBJ2-7 better matches the DNA end. From germline, CDR1 is DFQATT and CDR2 SNEGSKA (reference sequence). The CDR3 has 13 amino acids. As DNA, the CDR3 is TGCAGTGCTAGGGACCGGGTACGAGGCGAGCAGTACTTC. Residues: CSARDRVRGEQYF.

This rearrangement joins TRBV20-1 to TRBJ2-3; TRBD2 matches 12 bases. Germline V CDR1 and CDR2: DFQATT, SNEGSKA (reference sequence). The CDR3 is 15 amino acids. The V and J ends lost 2 bases and 8 bases, in that order; junction bases with no gene match: 8. This chain's CDR3 is CSARQTSGGGGTQYF. The DNA of the CDR3 is TGCAGTGCTAGACAGACTAGCGGGGGAGGTGGTACGCAGTATTTT.

The V and J genes are TRBV2 and TRBJ2-6; D perhaps matches TRBD2 (6 bases). Germline CDR1 reads SNHLY; CDR2 reads FYNNEI. CDR3 size: 16 residues. V was shortened by 8 bases and J by 0 bases, with 14 bases between the two germline ends. In nucleotides, the CDR3 is TGTGCCAGCGACCGTAGCGGATCCTCTGGGGCCAACGTCCTGACTTTC. Translated: CASDRSGSSGANVLTF.

The CDR3 spells CASSTGSSEQYF. The CDR3 nucleotides read TGTGCCAGCAGTACAGGGTCGTCCGAGCAGTACTTC. This sequence joins TRBV6-2 or TRBV6-3 and TRBJ2-7; D perhaps matches TRBD1 (6 bases). CDR1 is MNHEY, CDR2 SVGEGT, per germline. Trimming removed 5 bases from V and 6 bases from J, with 11 bases in between. The CDR3 consists of 12 residues.

V usage is TRBV24-1 and J usage is TRBJ2-3, with 8 bases fitting TRBD1. V dropped 0 bases and J dropped 5; count of bases not matched to a gene: 9. Germline assignment: CDR1 KGHDR and CDR2 SFDVKD. This CDR3 is built from 17 residues. The CDR3 reads CATSDLPRGLNGDTQYF. The CDR3, as DNA: TGTGCCACCAGTGATTTGCCCAGGGGGCTTAACGGAGATACGCAGTATTTT.